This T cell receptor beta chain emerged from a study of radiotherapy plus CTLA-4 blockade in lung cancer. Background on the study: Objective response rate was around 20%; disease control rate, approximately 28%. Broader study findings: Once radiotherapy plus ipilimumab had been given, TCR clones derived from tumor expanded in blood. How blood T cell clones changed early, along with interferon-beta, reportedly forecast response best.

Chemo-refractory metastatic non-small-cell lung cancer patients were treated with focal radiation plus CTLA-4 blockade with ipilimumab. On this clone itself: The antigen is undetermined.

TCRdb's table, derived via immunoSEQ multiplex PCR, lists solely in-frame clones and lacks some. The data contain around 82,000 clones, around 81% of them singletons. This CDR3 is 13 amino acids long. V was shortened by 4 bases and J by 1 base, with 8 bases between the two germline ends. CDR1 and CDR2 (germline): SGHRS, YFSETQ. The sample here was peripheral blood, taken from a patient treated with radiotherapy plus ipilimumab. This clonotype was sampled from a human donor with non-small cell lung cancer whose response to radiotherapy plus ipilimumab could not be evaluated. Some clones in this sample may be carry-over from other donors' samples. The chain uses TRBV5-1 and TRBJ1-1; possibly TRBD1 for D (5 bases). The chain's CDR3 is CASSHRPNTEAFF. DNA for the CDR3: TGCGCCAGCAGCCACAGGCCGAACACTGAAGCTTTCTTT.